This T cell receptor beta chain was recovered during a study of T cells in Graves' hyperthyroidism and ophthalmopathy. Ten or more counts support this clonotype. RNA transcripts provided the source from which TCR beta CDR3 regions were amplified. The TCR CDR3 was amplified in a first-round RT-PCR using the HTBI primer set. TCRdb ran MiXCR on the multiplex PCR reads and lists one entry per CDR3 protein. This repertoire shows about 700,000 distinct CDR3 sequences, approximately 14% found once; its top ten account for roughly 10%. With 4 bases removed from V and 5 bases from J, the gap between germline ends came to 20 bases. Germline CDR1 and CDR2: SGHNT and YENEEA. CDR3 size: 16 residues.

The sequence came from a woman aged 18-30 years with Graves' hyperthyroidism. This sequence joins TRBV11-3 and TRBJ2-5; perhaps D is TRBD1 or TRBD2 (5 bases each). Material for sequencing was blood. CDR3 nucleotides: TGTGCCAGCAGCTCAGGGACCCACGAGCAATGGGAGACCCAGTACTTC. Protein: CASSSGTHEQWETQYF.